This note documents a single T cell receptor beta chain sequence. There is no known antigen for this receptor. No qualities accompany the bases; no much larger clone lies one base away. The data were obtained in a study of T cell changes during pregnancy in multiple sclerosis (dated by TCRdb to between 2019 and 2020). The study in broad terms: The study looked at changes in the T cell repertoire across pregnancy in women with multiple sclerosis.

Relative to germline, V is 0 bases shorter and J is 4 bases shorter, with 13 bases between their ends. The CDR3 measures 16 amino acids from cysteine to phenylalanine. Solely the CDR3 DNA is kept, with 48 bases framed from the first base. For CDR1 and CDR2, the germline V gene (reference sequence) lists SGHKS and YYEKEE. The method was the immunoSEQ multiplex PCR assay. Here the immuneACCESS table is served through TCRdb, limited to in-frame sequences with V and J called. Missing clones are a known gap in these copies; in checked studies unresolved V genes cover under half, and the rest lacks a known reason. The sample table records 45,000 to 50,000 clones; roughly 93% of these occur just once. The ten largest clones represent 0.37% of the sample.

This receptor chain uses TRBV5-5 and TRBJ2-2; the D gene is perhaps TRBD2, from 5 matching bases. The receptor was isolated from a female donor in good health, enrolled as a control in a pregnancy study. This specimen was CD4+ T cells from peripheral blood mononuclear cells, taken in the second trimester of pregnancy. This receptor carries the CDR3 CASSLGPAVSTGELFF. The nucleotides read TGTGCCAGCAGCTTGGGCCCAGCGGTAAGCACCGGGGAGCTGTTTTTT.